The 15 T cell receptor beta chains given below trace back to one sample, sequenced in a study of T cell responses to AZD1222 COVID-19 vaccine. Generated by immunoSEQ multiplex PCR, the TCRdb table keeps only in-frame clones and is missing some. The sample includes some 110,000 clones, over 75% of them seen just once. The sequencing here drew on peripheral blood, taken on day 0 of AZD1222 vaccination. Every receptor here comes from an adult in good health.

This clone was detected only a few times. CDR3 region: CASSSNKQGARRNTEAFF. CDR3 nucleotides: TGCGCCAGCAGTTCCAATAAGCAGGGGGCGCGGAGGAACACTGAAGCTTTCTTT. This chain joins TRBV23-1 and TRBJ1-1, with 8 bases fitting TRBD1. TRBV23-1 is an open reading frame whose function is uncertain. There are 18 residues in the CDR3. V shed 5 bases, J shed 1 base, and the junction held 15 bases outside the gene matches.

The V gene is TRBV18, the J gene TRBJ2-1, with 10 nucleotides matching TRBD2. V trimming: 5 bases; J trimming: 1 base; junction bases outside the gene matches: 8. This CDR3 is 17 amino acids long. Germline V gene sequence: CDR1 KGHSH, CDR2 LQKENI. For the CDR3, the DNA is TGTGCCAGCTCAAAGGCCTTACTAGCGGGGTCCTACAATGAGCAGTTCTTC. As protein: CASSKALLAGSYNEQFF.

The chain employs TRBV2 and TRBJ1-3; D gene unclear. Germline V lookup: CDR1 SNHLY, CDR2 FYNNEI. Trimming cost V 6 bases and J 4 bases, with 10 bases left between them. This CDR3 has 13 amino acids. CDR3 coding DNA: TGTGCCAGCAGGGAAACGCCAGGAAACACCATATATTTT. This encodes CASRETPGNTIYF.

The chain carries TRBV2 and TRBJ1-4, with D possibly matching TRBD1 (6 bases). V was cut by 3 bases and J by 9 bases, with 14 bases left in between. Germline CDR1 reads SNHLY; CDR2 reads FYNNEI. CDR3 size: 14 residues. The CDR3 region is CASSDRGVGKKLFF. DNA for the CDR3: TGTGCCAGCAGTGATAGGGGGGTAGGGAAAAAACTGTTTTTT.

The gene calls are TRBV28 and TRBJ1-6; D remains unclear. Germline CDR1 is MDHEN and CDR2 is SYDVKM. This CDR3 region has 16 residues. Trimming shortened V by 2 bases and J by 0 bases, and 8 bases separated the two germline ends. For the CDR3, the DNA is TGTGCCAGCAGTTTAAGTGGAAGCTCCTATAATTCACCCCTCCACTTT. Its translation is CASSLSGSSYNSPLHF.

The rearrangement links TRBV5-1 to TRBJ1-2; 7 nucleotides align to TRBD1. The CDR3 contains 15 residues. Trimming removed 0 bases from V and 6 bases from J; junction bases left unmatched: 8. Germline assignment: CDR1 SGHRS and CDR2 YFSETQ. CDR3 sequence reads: CASSLGGGTENGYTF. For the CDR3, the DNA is TGCGCCAGCAGCTTGGGGGGTGGGACAGAAAATGGCTACACCTTC.

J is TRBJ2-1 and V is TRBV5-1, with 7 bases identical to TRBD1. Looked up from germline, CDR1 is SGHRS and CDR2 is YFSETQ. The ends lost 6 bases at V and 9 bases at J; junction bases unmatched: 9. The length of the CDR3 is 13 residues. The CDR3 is CASNRQGVSEQFF. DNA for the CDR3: TGCGCCAGCAACAGACAGGGAGTCAGTGAGCAGTTCTTC.

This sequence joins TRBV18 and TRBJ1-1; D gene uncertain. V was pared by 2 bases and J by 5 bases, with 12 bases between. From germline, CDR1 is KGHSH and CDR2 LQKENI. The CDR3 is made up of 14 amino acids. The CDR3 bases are TGTGCCAGCTCACCAATGACGGCGGCGACTGAAGCTTTCTTT. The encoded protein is CASSPMTAATEAFF.

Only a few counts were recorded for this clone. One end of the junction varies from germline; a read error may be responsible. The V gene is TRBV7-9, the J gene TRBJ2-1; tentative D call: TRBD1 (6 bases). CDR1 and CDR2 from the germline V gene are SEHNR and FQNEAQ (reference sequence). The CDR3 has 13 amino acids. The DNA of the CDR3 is TGTGCCAGCAGGTTAGGGGGTTACAATGAGCAGTTCTTC. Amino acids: CASRLGGYNEQFF.

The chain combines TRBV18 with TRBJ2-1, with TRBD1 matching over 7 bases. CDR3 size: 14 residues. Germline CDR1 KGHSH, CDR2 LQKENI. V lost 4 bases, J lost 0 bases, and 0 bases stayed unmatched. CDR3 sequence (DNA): TGTGCCAGCTCACAGGGGGCCTCCTACAATGAGCAGTTCTTC. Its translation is CASSQGASYNEQFF.

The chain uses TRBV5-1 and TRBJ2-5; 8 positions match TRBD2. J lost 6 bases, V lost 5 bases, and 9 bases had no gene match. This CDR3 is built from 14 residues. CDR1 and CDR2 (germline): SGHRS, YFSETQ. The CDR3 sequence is CASSMGLVSQTQYF. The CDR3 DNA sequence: TGCGCCAGCAGTATGGGACTAGTTTCGCAGACCCAGTACTTC. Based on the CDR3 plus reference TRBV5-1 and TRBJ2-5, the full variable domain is KAGVTQTPRYLIKTRGQQVTLSCSPISGHRSVSWYQQTPGQGLQFLFEYFSETQRNKGNFPGRFSGRQFSNSRSEMNVSTLELGDSALYLCASSMGLVSQTQYFGPGTRLLVL.

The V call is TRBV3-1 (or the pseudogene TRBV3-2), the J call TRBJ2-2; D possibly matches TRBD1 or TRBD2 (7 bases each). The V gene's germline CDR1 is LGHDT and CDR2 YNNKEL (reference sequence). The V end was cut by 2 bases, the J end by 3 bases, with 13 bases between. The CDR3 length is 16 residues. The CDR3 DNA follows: TGTGCCAGCAGCCAACCCCCAGGGGGGGACACCGGGGAGCTGTTTTTT. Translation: CASSQPPGGDTGELFF.

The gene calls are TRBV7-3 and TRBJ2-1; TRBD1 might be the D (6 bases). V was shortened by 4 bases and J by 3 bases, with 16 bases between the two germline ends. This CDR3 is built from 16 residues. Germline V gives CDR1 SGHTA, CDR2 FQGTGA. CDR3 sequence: CASSYTGSGDYNEQFF. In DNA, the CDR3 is TGTGCCAGCAGCTACACCGGGTCAGGGGACTACAATGAGCAGTTCTTC.

DNA for the CDR3: TGTGCCAGCAGGGCGGACAGGGCAACTAATGAGCAGTTCTTC. Protein sequence: CASRADRATNEQFF. The chain has TRBV4-2 and TRBJ2-1; 8 bases match TRBD1. After removal of 6 bases from V and 7 bases from J, the junction contained 8 bases not matched to a gene. This CDR3 is built from 14 residues. Germline CDR1 reads LGHNA; CDR2 reads YNFKEQ.

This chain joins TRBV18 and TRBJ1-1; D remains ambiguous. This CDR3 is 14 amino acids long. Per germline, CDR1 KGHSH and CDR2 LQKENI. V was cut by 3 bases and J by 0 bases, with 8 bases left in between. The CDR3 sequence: CASSPEVMNTEAFF. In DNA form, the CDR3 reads TGTGCCAGCTCACCGGAAGTTATGAACACTGAAGCTTTCTTT. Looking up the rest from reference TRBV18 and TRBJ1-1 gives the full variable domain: NAGVMQNPRHLVRRRGQEARLRCSPMKGHSHVYWYRQLPEEGLKFMVYLQKENIIDESGMPKERFSAEFPKEGPSILRIQQVVRGDSAAYFCASSPEVMNTEAFFGQGTRLTVV.